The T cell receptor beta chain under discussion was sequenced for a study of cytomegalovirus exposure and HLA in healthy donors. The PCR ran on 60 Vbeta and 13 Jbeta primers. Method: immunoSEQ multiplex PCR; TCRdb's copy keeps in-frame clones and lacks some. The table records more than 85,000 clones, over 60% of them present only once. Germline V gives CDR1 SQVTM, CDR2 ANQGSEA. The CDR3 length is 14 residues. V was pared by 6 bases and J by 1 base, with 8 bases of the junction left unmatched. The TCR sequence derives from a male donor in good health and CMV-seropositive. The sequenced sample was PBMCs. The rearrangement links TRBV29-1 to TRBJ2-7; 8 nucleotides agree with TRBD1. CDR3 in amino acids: CSVVDRGLSYEQYF. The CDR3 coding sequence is TGCAGCGTCGTCGACAGGGGACTGTCCTACGAGCAGTACTTC.